Listed here are 8 T cell receptor beta chains from one sample, sequenced in a study of shared T cell receptors in the human thymus. Clones were sequenced by immunoSEQ multiplex PCR, and TCRdb holds only the in-frame ones, with some missing. This table has 720,000 or so clones, roughly 85% appearing once. These data were likewise used in another study, on human thymus T cells.

The sequenced sample was thymocytes. The receptors were gathered from a girl under three years old with a congenital heart defect.

V usage is TRBV6-1 and J usage is TRBJ2-3; possibly TRBD1 for D (6 bases). The V gene lost 3 bases and the J gene lost 2 bases, with 24 bases spanning the gap. Looked up from germline, CDR1 is MNHNS and CDR2 is SASEGT. CDR3 size: 19 residues. The CDR3 DNA sequence: TGTGCCAGCAGTGATCGGAGCGGATCGGACAGACCCACCACAGATACGCAGTATTTT. Protein product: CASSDRSGSDRPTTDTQYF.

J is TRBJ2-1 and V is TRBV30; 8 positions agree with TRBD2. The CDR3 runs 12 residues. Germline trimming cut 7 bases from V and 9 bases from J; bases unmatched to any gene: 8. Germline V gives CDR1 GTSNPN, CDR2 SVGIG (reference sequence). The CDR3 DNA reads TGTGCCTCAAAGGCGGGGGGTCTTGAGCAGTTCTTC. It translates to CASKAGGLEQFF.

The rearrangement joins TRBV2 to TRBJ1-5, with D possibly TRBD1 on 5 matching bases. V lost 7 bases to trimming and J lost 5 bases, with 18 bases between them. Per the germline V gene, CDR1 is SNHLY and CDR2 is FYNNEI. This CDR3 has 15 residues. The CDR3 is CASTPPGGDDQPQHF. The CDR3 nucleotides read TGTGCCAGCACTCCCCCGGGGGGGGATGATCAGCCCCAGCATTTT.

The rearrangement links TRBV5-8 to TRBJ1-3; D is perhaps TRBD1 (5 bases). The CDR3 is 15 residues long. Germline lookup yields CDR1 SGHTS and CDR2 YDEGEE. The V end lost 1 base, the J end lost 2 bases, and 10 bases lay between the germline ends. Here the CDR3 DNA reads TGTGCCAGCAGCTTGCACGCAGGGACTGGAAACACCATATATTTT. This encodes CASSLHAGTGNTIYF.

The genes are TRBV7-4 and TRBJ1-2; D is ambiguous. The CDR3 has 14 residues. Trimming cost V 5 bases and J 9 bases, with 19 bases left between them. Germline CDR1 and CDR2: SGHVT and SQSDAQ. The CDR3 DNA is TGTGCCAGCAGCCCGGTATGGGTTAGGACTCGCTACACCTTC. Translated: CASSPVWVRTRYTF.

The rearrangement joins TRBV28 to TRBJ1-2, with 11 bases lining up with TRBD1. Trimming at V came to 3 bases and at J to 5 bases, leaving 11 bases not matched to a gene. Looked up from germline, CDR1 is MDHEN and CDR2 is SYDVKM. CDR3 size: 17 residues. In DNA, the CDR3 is TGTGCCAGCAGTTTGGCGGTGGGGACAGGGGGTTTGTATGGCTACACCTTC. This codes for CASSLAVGTGGLYGYTF.

This clone appeared once. The chain has TRBV11-2 and TRBJ1-2, with no clear D. Trimming removed 5 bases from V and 6 bases from J, with 16 bases in between. The CDR3 spans 14 residues. From germline, CDR1 is SGHAT and CDR2 FQNNGV. The CDR3 DNA is TGTGCCAGCAGCCTGGTTAGTCCGGTAGATGGCTACACCTTC. Translation gives CASSLVSPVDGYTF.

The chain is built from TRBV4-2 and TRBJ1-1, with 10 bases aligning to TRBD1. CDR1 LGHNA and CDR2 YNFKEQ come from the germline V gene. CDR3 length: 17 amino acids. V was clipped by 2 bases and J by 2 bases; unmatched bases: 8. CDR3 coding DNA: TGTGCCAGCAGCCAAAGCACCCGGGACAGGGGAAACACTGAAGCTTTCTTT. The encoded protein is CASSQSTRDRGNTEAFF.